The 26 T cell receptor beta chains in this list originate from one sample, sequenced in a study of blood T cell repertoires in COVID-19. Some clones are missing from TCRdb's copy, which holds only in-frame ones; the method was immunoSEQ multiplex PCR. Among 75,000 to 100,000 clones listed, roughly four fifths were seen once. Sequenced sample: peripheral blood. These receptor sequences come from a man aged 50-59 years with active or convalescent COVID-19.

The chain is built from TRBV19 and TRBJ2-1, with 13 bases lining up with TRBD2. The CDR3 contains 16 residues. In germline, CDR1 is LNHDA, CDR2 SQIVND (reference sequence). With V trimmed by 4 bases and J by 3 bases, 3 bases remained unmatched. The CDR3 sequence is CASSRLAGGHYNEQFF. CDR3 nucleotide sequence: TGTGCCAGTAGTAGACTAGCGGGGGGACACTACAATGAGCAGTTCTTC.

The chain combines TRBV9 with TRBJ1-3; weak D call: TRBD1 (5 bases). The V and J ends lost 4 bases and 4 bases respectively, with 9 bases between them. The germline gives CDR1 SGDLS, CDR2 YYNGEE. This CDR3 is 13 amino acids long. As DNA, the CDR3 is TGTGCCAGCAGCCCACCAGGGGGAAACACCATATATTTT. Translating gives CASSPPGGNTIYF.

This clone appeared a few times. The chain joins TRBV30 to TRBJ2-5; TRBD2 might be the D (5 bases). CDR1 and CDR2 from the germline V gene are GTSNPN and SVGIG (reference sequence). Trimming left V 0 bases short and J 4 bases short, with 9 bases between. This CDR3 has 13 residues. CDR3 nucleotide sequence: TGTGCCTGGAGTGTCCGGCGGGCAGAGACCCAGTACTTC. This translates into CAWSVRRAETQYF.

The chain employs TRBV30 and TRBJ1-5, with D tentatively TRBD1 (5 bases). CDR3 length: 16 residues. V was trimmed by 2 bases and J by 3 bases, leaving 17 bases between them. CDR1 is GTSNPN, CDR2 SVGIG, per germline (reference sequence). The CDR3 is CAWSYFGQGFNQPQHF. The CDR3 nucleotides read TGTGCCTGGAGTTATTTCGGGCAGGGATTCAATCAGCCCCAGCATTTT.

V is TRBV9 and J is TRBJ2-3; maybe TRBD1 (6 bases). The V end lost 4 bases, the J end lost 8 bases, and 20 bases lay between the germline ends. The CDR3 totals 15 residues. The germline CDR1 and CDR2 sequences are SGDLS and YYNGEE. The CDR3 here is CASSPLGQGSGTQYF. For the CDR3, the DNA is TGTGCCAGCAGCCCCCTAGGGCAGGGGTCGGGTACGCAGTATTTT.

The rearrangement uses TRBV19 and TRBJ1-1; no definite D call. CDR3 length equals 15 residues. The germline CDR1 and CDR2 sequences are LNHDA and SQIVND (reference sequence). Here the CDR3 reads CATREQMVMNTEAFF. The DNA of the CDR3 is TGTGCTACTAGGGAACAGATGGTCATGAACACTGAAGCTTTCTTT.

This rearrangement joins TRBV28 to TRBJ2-5; D unresolved. V was shortened by 6 bases and J by 5 bases, with 10 bases between the two germline ends. The V gene's germline CDR1 is MDHEN and CDR2 SYDVKM. There are 12 residues in the CDR3. CDR3 amino acids: CASSSFRETQYF. In DNA, the CDR3 is TGTGCCAGCAGCTCTTTTCGGGAGACCCAGTACTTC. Full variable domain (missing parts from reference TRBV28 and TRBJ2-5): DVKVTQSSRYLVKRTGEKVFLECVQDMDHENMFWYRQDPGLGLRLIYFSYDVKMKEKGDIPEGYSVSREKKERFSLILESASTNQTSMYLCASSSFRETQYFGPGTRLLVL.

The rearrangement links TRBV24-1 to TRBJ2-7; perhaps TRBD1 as D (5 bases). V dropped 2 bases and J dropped 0 bases, with 10 bases sitting between them. This CDR3 is built from 15 residues. In germline, CDR1 is KGHDR, CDR2 SFDVKD. The CDR3 DNA is TGTGCCACCAGTGATTCTCGACAGTTCTCCTACGAGCAGTACTTC. Protein: CATSDSRQFSYEQYF.

In its sample, this clone is medium-sized. The rearrangement uses TRBV7-2 and TRBJ1-2, with 7 nucleotides matching TRBD1. V gave up 4 bases and J gave up 6 bases; unmatched junction bases: 11. Germline values: CDR1 SGHTA, CDR2 FQGNSA. The CDR3 loop spans 15 amino acids. CDR3 loop: CASSYSVGTENGYTF. The DNA for the CDR3 is TGTGCCAGCAGCTATTCCGTCGGGACAGAGAATGGCTACACCTTC.

The gene calls are TRBV5-1 and TRBJ1-1; 7 positions agree with TRBD1. Germline-derived CDR1 and CDR2 are SGHRS and YFSETQ. CDR3 size: 12 residues. J lost 8 bases, V lost 4 bases, and 5 bases had no gene match. The CDR3 loop reads CASSLGGQEAFF. In DNA form, the CDR3 reads TGCGCCAGCAGCCTAGGGGGACAGGAAGCTTTCTTT.

This clone was found many times. This chain uses TRBV11-2 with TRBJ2-7; D unclear. This CDR3 spans 13 amino acids. With 4 bases removed from V and 4 bases from J, the gap between germline ends came to 11 bases. Germline V gene sequence: CDR1 SGHAT, CDR2 FQNNGV. CDR3 in amino acids: CASSSLRSYEQYF. DNA of the CDR3: TGTGCCAGCAGCTCACTCCGTTCTTACGAGCAGTACTTC.

This clone was recorded only once. The chain has TRBV5-1 and TRBJ2-1; TRBD2 matches at 9 bases. V shed 4 bases and J 8 bases; nucleotides not matched to a gene: 10. CDR3 length equals 15 residues. The V gene's germline CDR1 is SGHRS and CDR2 YFSETQ. The CDR3 DNA is TGCGCCAGCAGCCCCGGGGGCGGGGGGGCCTATGAGCAGTTCTTC. Encoded protein: CASSPGGGGAYEQFF.

V gene TRBV5-4 combines with J gene TRBJ2-5; 14 bases match TRBD2. The CDR3 totals 17 residues. Germline lookup yields CDR1 SGHNT and CDR2 YYREEE (reference sequence). The junction had 9 bases not matched to a gene; V was cut back by 4 bases and J by 4 bases. The chain's CDR3 is CASSLSWGLAGAETQYF. CDR3 nucleotides: TGTGCCAGCAGCCTCTCTTGGGGACTAGCGGGGGCAGAGACCCAGTACTTC.

V usage is TRBV4-3 and J usage is TRBJ1-2; TRBD1 might be the D (6 bases). The CDR3 is 15 residues long. The V end lost 0 bases, the J end lost 1 base, and 9 bases lay between the germline ends. Per the germline V gene, CDR1 is LGHNA and CDR2 is YSLEER. The CDR3 nucleotides are TGCGCCAGCAGCCAAGACAGGACAGTTAACTATGGCTACACCTTC. The encoded protein is CASSQDRTVNYGYTF.

The CDR3 DNA reads TGTGCCAGCAGCGTAACGGGGGCCGGGGAGCTGTTTTTT. It codes for CASSVTGAGELFF. The V call is TRBV9, the J call TRBJ2-2, with a weak D call TRBD2 (6 bases). The CDR3 is 13 residues long. Trimming took 1 base from V and 6 from J, leaving 7 bases between them. In germline, CDR1 is SGDLS, CDR2 YYNGEE.

The chain is built from TRBV7-9 and TRBJ2-2, with 7 bases lining up with TRBD2. Germline CDR1 SEHNR, CDR2 FQNEAQ (reference sequence). V was clipped by 5 bases and J by 2 bases; unmatched bases: 5. The CDR3 is 15 amino acids. CDR3 nucleotide sequence: TGTGCCAGCAGCGGGGCGGGACTAAACACCGGGGAGCTGTTTTTT. Its protein is CASSGAGLNTGELFF.

The chain has TRBV7-9 and TRBJ1-6, with D possibly being TRBD1 (5 bases). CDR3 length: 16 amino acids. In germline, CDR1 is SEHNR, CDR2 FQNEAQ (reference sequence). V was pared by 6 bases and J by 5 bases, with 17 bases between. CDR3 residues: CASSPQGFVNNSPLHF. The CDR3 DNA reads TGTGCCAGCAGTCCCCAGGGTTTCGTCAATAATTCACCCCTCCACTTT.

This rearrangement joins TRBV6-4 to TRBJ2-2; TRBD1 matches 7 bases. The V gene's germline CDR1 is MRHNA and CDR2 SNTAGT. This CDR3 is built from 17 residues. V lost 3 bases, J lost 4 bases, and 11 bases stayed unmatched. CDR3 residues: CASSEKEGGLSTGELFF. CDR3 DNA sequence: TGTGCCAGCAGTGAAAAGGAAGGGGGCCTATCCACCGGGGAGCTGTTTTTT.

The V and J genes are TRBV28 and TRBJ1-4; no clear D. This CDR3 contains 14 residues. Between the trimmed V and J ends, which lost 4 bases and 7 bases, there was a span of 13 bases. Germline CDR1 is MDHEN and CDR2 is SYDVKM. CDR3 coding DNA: TGTGCCAGCAGTTACTCCAGGAGGAGTGAAAAACTGTTTTTT. Encoded protein: CASSYSRRSEKLFF. Filled out from reference TRBV28 and TRBJ1-4, the complete variable domain reads DVKVTQSSRYLVKRTGEKVFLECVQDMDHENMFWYRQDPGLGLRLIYFSYDVKMKEKGDIPEGYSVSREKKERFSLILESASTNQTSMYLCASSYSRRSEKLFFGSGTQLSVL.

The chain links TRBV10-2 to TRBJ2-1, with a weak D call TRBD1 (6 bases). Germline lookup yields CDR1 WSHSY and CDR2 SAAADI. This CDR3 is 12 amino acids long. V gave up 4 bases and J gave up 11 bases, with 12 bases separating them. CDR3 in amino acids: CASSGPQGKQFF. Written as DNA, the CDR3 is TGCGCCAGCAGTGGGCCTCAGGGGAAGCAGTTCTTC.

The V call is TRBV25-1, the J call TRBJ2-7, with 10 bases matching TRBD2. CDR1 and CDR2 from the germline V gene are MGHDK and SYGVNS. The CDR3 loop spans 12 amino acids. Trimming cost V 5 bases and J 8 bases; bases outside gene matches: 3. CDR3: CASSHSGGQQYV. DNA for the CDR3: TGTGCCAGCAGTCATAGCGGGGGGCAGCAGTACGTC.

V gene TRBV2 combines with J gene TRBJ2-5; D is possibly TRBD2 (5 bases). Germline CDR1 SNHLY, CDR2 FYNNEI. The CDR3 extends over 15 amino acids. V lost 1 base to trimming and J lost 2 bases, with 11 bases between them. The CDR3: CASSEVDWRQETQYF. The DNA of the CDR3 is TGTGCCAGCAGTGAAGTGGACTGGAGACAAGAGACCCAGTACTTC.

Notes on this clone: Other nucleotide sequences from this sample produce the same CDR3. This rearrangement joins TRBV28 to TRBJ2-5; tentative D call: TRBD2 (5 bases). V lost 6 bases, J lost 4 bases, and 15 bases lay in between. This CDR3 has 14 amino acids. CDR1 and CDR2 (germline): MDHEN, SYDVKM. CDR3 protein: CASSRGSRPETQYF. The CDR3 region has the DNA TGTGCCAGCAGCCGAGGGTCACGGCCAGAGACCCAGTACTTC.

The chain recombines TRBV5-1 with TRBJ2-1; the match to TRBD1 covers 9 bases. Germline V gives CDR1 SGHRS, CDR2 YFSETQ. The J segment lost 7 bases and the V segment lost 3 bases, leaving 8 bases of the junction unmatched. The CDR3 is 15 residues long. CDR3 sequence: CASSWGQGGGNEQFF. The CDR3 nucleotides read TGCGCCAGCAGCTGGGGACAGGGAGGGGGAAATGAGCAGTTCTTC.

The V and J genes are TRBV5-5 and TRBJ1-5; TRBD1 is a possible D gene (5 bases). Germline V gene data show CDR1 as SGHKS and CDR2 as YYEKEE (reference sequence). CDR3 length: 14 residues. Trimming shortened V by 5 bases and J by 5 bases, and 14 bases separated the two germline ends. The CDR3 sequence: CASSRTGGDQPQHF. The CDR3 coding sequence is TGTGCCAGCAGTAGGACCGGGGGGGATCAGCCCCAGCATTTT.

V usage is TRBV19 and J usage is TRBJ1-5; D possibly corresponds to TRBD1 (6 bases). The V gene's germline CDR1 is LNHDA and CDR2 SQIVND (reference sequence). Trimming cost V 4 bases and J 4 bases, with 8 bases left between them. The CDR3 totals 13 residues. CDR3 in DNA: TGTGCCAGTAGTACCCAGGGGAATCAGCCCCAGCATTTT. It specifies CASSTQGNQPQHF.